The next 10 T cell receptor beta chains were all read from a single sample in a study of Graves' ophthalmopathy and Graves' hyperthyroidism. RNA transcripts served as template for amplifying TCR beta CDR3 sequences. An opening RT-PCR round employed HTBI primers and preceded a second-round multiplex PCR. TCRdb re-called the multiplex PCR reads with MiXCR, one entry per CDR3 protein. The table has 1 million to 1.3 million distinct CDR3 sequences, roughly two fifths seen once. The specimen was peripheral blood or thyroid tissue (not recorded which). These receptors were taken from an adult man with Graves' hyperthyroidism.

There are many counts of this clonotype. V is TRBV20-1 and J is TRBJ2-7; D possibly corresponds to TRBD1 (6 bases). The CDR3 spans 13 residues. Germline loops: CDR1 DFQATT, CDR2 SNEGSKA (reference sequence). Deletions cut 4 bases from V and 0 bases from J, with 10 bases between. CDR3 loop: CSAIRDNSYEQYF. CDR3 coding DNA: TGCAGTGCTATCCGGGACAACTCCTACGAGCAGTACTTC.

In this sample, this clonotype turned up a few times. The chain is built from TRBV2 and TRBJ2-7; 9 bases match TRBD1. Germline CDR1 is SNHLY and CDR2 is FYNNEI. The CDR3 sequence is 15 residues long. The V gene end was trimmed by 7 bases and the J gene end by 0 bases; junction bases not matched to a gene: 7. The CDR3 DNA reads as TGTGCCAGCATCGGGACAGGGATAAACTCCTACGAGCAGTACTTC. Translation: CASIGTGINSYEQYF.

This clonotype has ten or more counts. CDR3 residues: CAYKLGGSGELFF. The CDR3 coding sequence is TGTGCCTATAAGTTAGGGGGCTCCGGGGAGCTGTTTTTT. The chain employs TRBV7-2 and TRBJ2-2; TRBD1 matches at 7 bases. V trimming: 11 bases; J trimming: 6 bases; junction bases outside the gene matches: 9. Germline CDR1 SGHTA, CDR2 FQGNSA. The CDR3 extends over 13 amino acids.

This clonotype appeared a few times. The chain employs TRBV6-6 and TRBJ1-4; the match to TRBD1 covers 7 bases. The CDR3 totals 15 residues. CDR1 and CDR2 from the germline V gene are MNHNY and SVGAGI (reference sequence). Trimming took 6 bases from V and 6 from J; bases not matched to a gene: 10. The CDR3 loop is CASSAPGQQDEKLFF. CDR3 nucleotides: TGTGCCAGCAGCGCTCCGGGACAGCAAGATGAAAAACTGTTTTTT.

This clonotype came up many times. This chain links TRBV20-1 with TRBJ1-5, with D possibly TRBD1 on 5 matching bases. Germline values: CDR1 DFQATT, CDR2 SNEGSKA (reference sequence). Trimming left V 6 bases short and J 6 bases short, with 15 bases between. The length of the CDR3 is 13 residues. The CDR3 DNA reads as TGCAGTGCAACGGGACGAGGAGGTCAGCCCCAGCATTTT. It translates to CSATGRGGQPQHF.

The chain combines TRBV7-2 with TRBJ1-1, with a tentative D call TRBD1 (5 bases). The CDR3 is 15 residues long. Trimming took off 5 bases at V and 0 bases at J, with 13 bases between the two ends. Germline CDR1 is SGHTA and CDR2 is FQGNSA. The CDR3 DNA sequence: TGTGCCAGCAGCCCCCGGGACCTCATGAACACTGAAGCTTTCTTT. Amino acids: CASSPRDLMNTEAFF.

V and J are TRBV18 and TRBJ2-6; the D gene could be TRBD1 or TRBD2 (5 bases each). Germline V gene sequence: CDR1 KGHSH, CDR2 LQKENI. V gave up 3 bases and J gave up 0 bases, with 12 bases separating them. This CDR3 spans 17 amino acids. CDR3 protein: CASSPRDPSSGANVLTF. The CDR3 DNA reads TGTGCCAGCTCACCTCGGGACCCTAGCTCTGGGGCCAACGTCCTGACTTTC.

This chain connects TRBV4-1 to TRBJ2-7; 7 nucleotides align to TRBD1. Germline V lookup: CDR1 MGHRA, CDR2 YSYEKL. The CDR3 spans 13 residues. With V trimmed by 2 bases and J by 3 bases, 1 base remained unmatched. The CDR3 DNA follows: TGCGCCAGCAGCCAACCAGGGGGCTACGAGCAGTACTTC. It codes for CASSQPGGYEQYF.

The chain has TRBV7-8 and TRBJ2-2; D may be TRBD2 (6 bases). Germline lookup yields CDR1 SGHVS and CDR2 FQNEAQ. This CDR3 contains 18 residues. V lost 1 base to trimming and J lost 1 base, with 16 bases between them. CDR3: CASSLDGAGPRNTGELFF. In nucleotides, the CDR3 is TGTGCCAGCAGCTTAGATGGGGCGGGACCCAGGAACACCGGGGAGCTGTTTTTT.

The gene calls are TRBV6-5 and TRBJ1-1, with D perhaps TRBD1 (6 bases). Germline values: CDR1 MNHEY, CDR2 SVGAGI. The CDR3 has 10 residues. V dropped 11 bases and J dropped 7 bases, with 11 bases sitting between them. In nucleotides, the CDR3 is TGTGCCGTAGGGGGAGTTGAAGCTTTCTTT. Translated: CAVGGVEAFF.